Given below is one T cell receptor beta chain in context. Its antigen is still unknown. Clinical symptoms, serum thyroxine, TRAb, thyroid ultrasound and orbital computed tomography established diagnosis. Extraction of PBMCs used roughly 10 ml of fresh peripheral blood. The data originate from a study of T cells in Graves' hyperthyroidism and ophthalmopathy. Study-wide findings and caveats: Most thyroid clonotypes with frequency above 0.001 were detected in blood.

TCR beta CDR3 regions were amplified from RNA transcripts. A first-round RT-PCR of the TCR CDR3 used the HTBI primer set. MiXCR, run by TCRdb on the multiplex PCR reads, gives a single entry per CDR3 protein. The table has roughly 280,000 distinct CDR3 sequences, about 20% seen once. The sample was blood. The receptor was isolated from a man in his thirties or forties with Graves' ophthalmopathy.

CDR3 nucleotide sequence: TGCAGTGCTAGCGGGAGACGCGCAGATACGCAGTATTTT. Amino acid sequence: CSASGRRADTQYF. The chain links TRBV20-1 to TRBJ2-3, with a possible D match to TRBD2 (6 bases). CDR1 and CDR2 from the germline V gene are DFQATT and SNEGSKA (reference sequence). The V end was cut by 3 bases, the J end by 4 bases, with 11 bases between. The CDR3 totals 13 residues.